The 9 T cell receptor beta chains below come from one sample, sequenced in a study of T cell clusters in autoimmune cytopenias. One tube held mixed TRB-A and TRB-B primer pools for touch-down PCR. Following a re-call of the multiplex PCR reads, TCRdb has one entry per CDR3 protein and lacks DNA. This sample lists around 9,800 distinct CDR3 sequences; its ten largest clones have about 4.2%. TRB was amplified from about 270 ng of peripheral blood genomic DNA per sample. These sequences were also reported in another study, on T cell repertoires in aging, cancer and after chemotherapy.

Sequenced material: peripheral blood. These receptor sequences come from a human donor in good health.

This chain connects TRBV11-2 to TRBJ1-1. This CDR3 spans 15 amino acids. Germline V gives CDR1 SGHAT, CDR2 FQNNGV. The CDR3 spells CASSAIKGRHTEAFF. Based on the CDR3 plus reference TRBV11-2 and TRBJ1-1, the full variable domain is EAGVAQSPRYKIIEKRQSVAFWCNPISGHATLYWYQQILGQGPKLLIQFQNNGVVDDSQLPKDRFSAERLKGVDSTLKIQPAKLEDSAVYLCASSAIKGRHTEAFFGQGTRLTVV.

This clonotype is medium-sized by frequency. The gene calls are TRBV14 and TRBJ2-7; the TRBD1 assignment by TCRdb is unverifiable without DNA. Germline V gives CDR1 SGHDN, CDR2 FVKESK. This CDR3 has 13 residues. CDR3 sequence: CASSQADRYEQYF. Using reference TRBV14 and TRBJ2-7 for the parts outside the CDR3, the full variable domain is EAGVTQFPSHSVIEKGQTVTLRCDPISGHDNLYWYRRVMGKEIKFLLHFVKESKQDESGMPNNRFLAERTGGTYSTLKVQPAELEDSGVYFCASSQADRYEQYFGPGTRLTVT.

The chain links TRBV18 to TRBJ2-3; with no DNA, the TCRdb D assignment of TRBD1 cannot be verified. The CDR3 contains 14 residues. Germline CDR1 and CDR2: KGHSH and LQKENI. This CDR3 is CASSLSRDTDTQYF.

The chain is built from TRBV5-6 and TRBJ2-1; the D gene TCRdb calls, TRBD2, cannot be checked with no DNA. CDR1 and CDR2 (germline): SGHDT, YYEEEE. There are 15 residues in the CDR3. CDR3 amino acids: CASSLVAGGPGEQFF.

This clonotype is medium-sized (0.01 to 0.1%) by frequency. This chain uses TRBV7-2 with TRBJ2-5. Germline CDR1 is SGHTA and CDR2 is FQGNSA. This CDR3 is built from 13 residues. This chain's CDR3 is CASSLFFTWGQYF.

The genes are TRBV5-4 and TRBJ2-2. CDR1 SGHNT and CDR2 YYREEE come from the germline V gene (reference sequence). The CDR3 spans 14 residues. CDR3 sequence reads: CASSLELNTGELFF.

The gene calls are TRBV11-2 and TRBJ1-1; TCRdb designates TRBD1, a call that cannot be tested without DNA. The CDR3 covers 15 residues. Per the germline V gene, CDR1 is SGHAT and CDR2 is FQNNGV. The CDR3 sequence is CASSSLLRAGEEAFF.

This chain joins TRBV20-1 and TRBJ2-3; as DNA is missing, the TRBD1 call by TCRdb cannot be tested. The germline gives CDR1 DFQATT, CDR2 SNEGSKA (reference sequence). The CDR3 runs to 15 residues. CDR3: CSARRVGQGQDTQYF.

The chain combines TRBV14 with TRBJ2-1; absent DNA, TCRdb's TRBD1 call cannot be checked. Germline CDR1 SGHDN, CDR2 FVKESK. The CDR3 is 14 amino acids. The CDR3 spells CASSQVRGAVEQFF.